A selection of T cell receptor beta chains follows, all from one sample in a study of cytomegalovirus exposure and HLA in healthy donors. Some clones are missing from TCRdb's copy, which holds only in-frame ones; the method was immunoSEQ multiplex PCR. The sample lists around 160,000 clones, 75% to 90% occurring once. The sequencing input was PBMCs. Receptors were obtained from a man aged 18-30 years in good health and CMV-seropositive. CDR3s include the opening cysteine and the closing phenylalanine or tryptophan. A D gene is named only where the DNA matches it firmly. Clone size is stated in some rows and not others, as once, few, many or a class when expanded.

V gene,J gene,clone size,CDR3 length,D gene,CDR3 DNA,CDR3 protein
TRBV5-1,TRBJ1-4,.,16,TRBD1,TGCGCCAGCAGCTTTGACGGACAGGCGCTCAATGAAAAACTGTTTTTT,CASSFDGQALNEKLFF
TRBV6-1,TRBJ1-6,.,17,.,TGTGCCAGCAGTGAACCGCAGGGGAGCTCCTATAATTCACCCCTCCACTTT,CASSEPQGSSYNSPLHF
TRBV19,TRBJ2-1,.,22,.,TGTGCCAGTAGTATAGATCTATACTACGCATCCCGTCCTTCGGAACAATTGAATGAGCAGTTCTTC,CASSIDLYYASRPSEQLNEQFF
TRBV25-1,TRBJ2-3,.,17,TRBD2,TGTGCCAGCAGTGAATCAAGCGGGGGGCTCCCACCAGATACGCAGTATTTT,CASSESSGGLPPDTQYF
TRBV30,TRBJ1-4,.,14,.,TGTGCCTGGAGTGTTTGGGGGCCTGATGAAAAACTGTTTTTT,CAWSVWGPDEKLFF
TRBV7-2,TRBJ2-7,.,17,TRBD2,TGTGCCAGCAGCTTAGCCAGGACTAGCGGGGTCTCCTACGAGCAGTACTTC,CASSLARTSGVSYEQYF
TRBV18,TRBJ1-2,once,15,.,TGTGCCAGCTCACCAGAGTTGACAACCATCTATGGCTACACCTTC,CASSPELTTIYGYTF
TRBV9,TRBJ2-2,once,19,TRBD1,TGTGCCAGCAGCGTAGGGACAGGGGGCGCAAGTAGGGGAACCGGGGAGCTGTTTTTT,CASSVGTGGASRGTGELFF
TRBV11-2,TRBJ1-2,.,14,.,TGTGCCAGCAGCCCAAGAACGAAGAGCTATGGCTACACCTTC,CASSPRTKSYGYTF
TRBV19,TRBJ1-1,few,14,TRBD1,TGTGCCAGTAGTATGGTGGACGGGACAGGGGAAGCTTTCTTT,CASSMVDGTGEAFF
TRBV4-1,TRBJ1-1,few,14,.,TGCGCCAGCAGCCAAGAAGTCCCGGGGACTGAAGCTTTCTTT,CASSQEVPGTEAFF
TRBV4-1,TRBJ1-2,.,17,TRBD1,TGCGCCAGCAGCCAAGCCCTTCCGGGACAGGGGCTCGAGGGCTACACCTTC,CASSQALPGQGLEGYTF
TRBV5-6,TRBJ2-7,.,14,TRBD1,TGTGCCAGCAGCTTCGGACAGGGGTCCTACGAGCAGTACTTC,CASSFGQGSYEQYF
TRBV2,TRBJ2-3,.,12,.,TGTGCTACGAAGGGGAATTCGGATACGCAGTATTTT,CATKGNSDTQYF
TRBV5-1,TRBJ2-7,.,14,TRBD2,TGCGCCAGCAGCTTGGCTAGCGGCATCTACGAGCAGTACTTC,CASSLASGIYEQYF
TRBV7-6,TRBJ1-3,.,16,.,TGTGCCAGCAGCTTAGCGTCCTGGAGCTCTGGAAACACCATATATTTT,CASSLASWSSGNTIYF
TRBV2,TRBJ2-7,.,15,.,TGTGCCAGCAGTGCCTCCAGGGATTTTCCGTACGAGCAGTACTTC,CASSASRDFPYEQYF
TRBV10-3,TRBJ2-7,.,14,TRBD2,TGTGCCTCCAGCGGGACTAGCGGAACCTACGAGCAGTACTTC,CASSGTSGTYEQYF
TRBV5-1,TRBJ2-5,.,16,.,TGCGCCAGCAGCTCCGGCGGGTTCCCCGGGGGAGAGACCCAGTACTTC,CASSSGGFPGGETQYF
TRBV4-1,TRBJ1-5,.,16,TRBD1,TGCGCCAGCAGCCAGACGGACAGGGGGCGGAATCAGCCCCAGCATTTT,CASSQTDRGRNQPQHF
TRBV27,TRBJ1-1,.,14,.,TGTGCCAGCAGTTTAGACGGCGGGAACACTGAAGCTTTCTTT,CASSLDGGNTEAFF
TRBV28,TRBJ2-1,.,16,.,TGTGCCAGCAGACTGCGACGGGGTAACTCCTACAATGAGCAGTTCTTC,CASRLRRGNSYNEQFF
TRBV7-2,TRBJ2-2,.,16,TRBD2,TGTGCCAGCAGCACAAGACTAGCGGGGGGGACCGGGGAGCTGTTTTTT,CASSTRLAGGTGELFF
TRBV7-8,TRBJ2-5,.,16,TRBD2,TGTGCCAGCAGCCCTCCGGCGGGGGGAAGGGGAGAGACCCAGTACTTC,CASSPPAGGRGETQYF
TRBV25-1,TRBJ2-1,.,14,TRBD2,TGTGCCAGCGGGTTAGCGGGGGACTTCAATGAGCAGTTCTTC,CASGLAGDFNEQFF
TRBV7-2,TRBJ2-3,few,13,.,TGTGCCAGCAGCAGAGGAGGGACAGATACGCAGTATTTT,CASSRGGTDTQYF
TRBV21-1,TRBJ1-2,.,12,.,TGTGCCAGCAATTCCGGGACAAATGGCTACACCTTC,CASNSGTNGYTF
TRBV5-1,TRBJ1-5,.,15,.,TGCGCCAGCAGCTTGGATTCAGGGTCCAATCAGCCCCAGCATTTT,CASSLDSGSNQPQHF
TRBV9,TRBJ2-3,.,17,TRBD2,TGTGCCAGCAGCTCCCAGGACGGCGGGGGGGCCGTAGATACGCAGTATTTT,CASSSQDGGGAVDTQYF
TRBV5-6,TRBJ1-5,once,18,TRBD1,TGTGCCAGCAGCGGGGGAACAGGGGGCGGCCAGTTCAATCAGCCCCAGCATTTT,CASSGGTGGGQFNQPQHF
TRBV5-6,TRBJ1-1,.,16,.,TGTGCCAGCAGCTTGGGCGTGGTAGGGGCCTACCTTGAAGCTTTCTTT,CASSLGVVGAYLEAFF
TRBV30,TRBJ1-2,.,14,TRBD1,TGTGCCTGGTACCGGGACAGAGCGTTCCGGGGCTACACCTTC,CAWYRDRAFRGYTF
TRBV30,TRBJ1-6,.,14,.,TGTGCCTGGAGTGTACTGGACAGCTATTCACCCCTCCACTTT,CAWSVLDSYSPLHF
TRBV6-5,TRBJ2-1,.,12,.,TGTGCCAGTCGGGTCAGGGGTAATGAGCAGTTCTTC,CASRVRGNEQFF
TRBV13,TRBJ1-3,.,17,.,TGTGCCAGCAGCTCAGCCCCAGGTACGCGCTCTGGAAACACCATATATTTT,CASSSAPGTRSGNTIYF
TRBV28,TRBJ1-4,.,14,.,TGTGCCAGCAGTTTTGGGCAGGTCTTCGGAAAACTGTTTTTT,CASSFGQVFGKLFF
TRBV6-1,TRBJ2-1,.,14,TRBD2,TGTGCCAGCCTCAGCGGGGGGGCCGCGAATGAGCAGTTCTTC,CASLSGGAANEQFF
TRBV10-1,TRBJ2-3,.,14,.,TGCGCCAGCAGTGAGAACCCGTCCCGGTCTACGCAGTATTTT,CASSENPSRSTQYF
TRBV19,TRBJ1-4,.,15,.,TGTGCCAGTAGACCCTCCGGGACACCAAATGAAAAACTGTTTTTT,CASRPSGTPNEKLFF
TRBV5-6,TRBJ1-2,.,14,.,TGTGCCAGCAGCTTGCTCCAGGCTAACTATGGCTACACCTTC,CASSLLQANYGYTF
TRBV27,TRBJ2-1,.,15,.,TGTGCCAGCAGTTTGGCGGGGCTCTCCTACAATGAGCAGTTCTTC,CASSLAGLSYNEQFF
TRBV6-1,TRBJ1-5,.,13,TRBD1,TGTGCCAGCAGGGACAGGGGGGGACAGCCCCAGCATTTT,CASRDRGGQPQHF